One sample yielded the 9 T cell receptor beta chains listed below, sequenced in a study of CD8+ T cells in alopecia areata. It was cDNA, reverse transcribed from extracted RNA, that served as the sequencing template. The protocol was immunoSEQ multiplex PCR, while the TCRdb copy is restricted to in-frame clones and leaves out a portion. The repertoire holds 120,000 to 150,000 clones, around 47% seen once, with around 6.8% in the top ten. Input material: CD4+ T cells sorted from blood. These receptors were collected from a human donor with alopecia areata.

V is TRBV12-5 and J is TRBJ2-5; D is possibly TRBD1 or TRBD2 (6 bases each). Germline CDR1 reads LGHNT; CDR2 reads FRNRAP. CDR3 length equals 17 residues. Trimming shortened V by 6 bases and J by 1 base, and 21 bases separated the two germline ends. The CDR3 protein is CASGRGAASSPQETQYF. CDR3 DNA sequence: TGTGCTAGTGGGAGGGGGGCGGCATCTAGCCCCCAAGAGACCCAGTACTTC.

The V and J genes are TRBV2 and TRBJ1-2; D is ambiguous. The CDR3 runs 12 residues. V shed 1 base and J shed 8 bases, with 8 bases lying between them. Per germline, CDR1 SNHLY and CDR2 FYNNEI. The CDR3 spells CASSEGLGGYTF. For the CDR3, the DNA is TGTGCCAGCAGTGAAGGTTTGGGAGGCTACACCTTC.

This chain uses TRBV19 with TRBJ2-5; D ambiguous. Germline assignment: CDR1 LNHDA and CDR2 SQIVND (reference sequence). V was cut by 3 bases and J by 0 bases, with 14 bases left in between. This CDR3 has 16 residues. The CDR3 here is CASSIVFSANQETQYF. The DNA for the CDR3 is TGTGCCAGTAGTATTGTGTTCTCGGCAAACCAAGAGACCCAGTACTTC.

The chain joins TRBV18 to TRBJ2-5; D unclear. The germline V gene has CDR1 KGHSH and CDR2 LQKENI. The V end lost 4 bases, the J end lost 5 bases, and 11 bases lay between the germline ends. There are 13 residues in the CDR3. CDR3 in amino acids: CASSRLSWETQYF. CDR3 nucleotide sequence: TGTGCCAGCTCACGCCTCTCCTGGGAGACCCAGTACTTC.

In its sample, this clone was seen a few times. The chain has TRBV29-1 and TRBJ2-1; D ambiguous. V lost 2 bases to trimming and J lost 12 bases, with 17 bases between them. Germline CDR1 reads SQVTM; CDR2 reads ANQGSEA. This CDR3 region has 13 residues. CDR3 coding DNA: TGCAGCGTTGAACGGACCCTCGTCCACGGGCAGTTCTTC. This codes for CSVERTLVHGQFF.

This clone was seen a few times. V and J are TRBV14 and TRBJ2-2; no clear D. Germline V CDR1 and CDR2: SGHDN, FVKESK. V lost 3 bases to trimming and J lost 9 bases, with 8 bases between them. This CDR3 region has 12 residues. The CDR3 DNA reads as TGTGCCAGCAGCCAGAATGACTGGGAGCTGTTTTTT. It specifies CASSQNDWELFF.

This clone showed up just once. The rearrangement joins TRBV5-1 to TRBJ2-7, with TRBD2 as a possible D gene (6 bases). Germline V lookup: CDR1 SGHRS, CDR2 YFSETQ. The CDR3 totals 14 residues. V was pared by 3 bases and J by 3 bases, with 13 bases between. The CDR3 coding sequence is TGCGCCAGCAGCTCGGAGGGTGGGTTCTACGAGCAGTACTTC. Translated: CASSSEGGFYEQYF.

The chain links TRBV6-5 to TRBJ1-5, with D possibly TRBD1 on 6 matching bases. Trimming removed 5 bases from V and 2 bases from J, with 13 bases in between. This CDR3 region has 15 residues. CDR1 and CDR2 from the germline V gene are MNHEY and SVGAGI. The CDR3 region is CASSPTGPRNQPQHF. The CDR3 DNA reads as TGTGCCAGCAGTCCTACAGGGCCCCGCAATCAGCCCCAGCATTTT.

The chain carries TRBV5-1 and TRBJ2-3, with D hard to call. Germline CDR1 SGHRS, CDR2 YFSETQ. The CDR3 runs to 13 residues. The V end was cut by 0 bases, the J end by 2 bases, with 4 bases between. The CDR3 is CASSLEYTDTQYF. The CDR3 bases are TGCGCCAGCAGCTTGGAGTACACAGATACGCAGTATTTT.